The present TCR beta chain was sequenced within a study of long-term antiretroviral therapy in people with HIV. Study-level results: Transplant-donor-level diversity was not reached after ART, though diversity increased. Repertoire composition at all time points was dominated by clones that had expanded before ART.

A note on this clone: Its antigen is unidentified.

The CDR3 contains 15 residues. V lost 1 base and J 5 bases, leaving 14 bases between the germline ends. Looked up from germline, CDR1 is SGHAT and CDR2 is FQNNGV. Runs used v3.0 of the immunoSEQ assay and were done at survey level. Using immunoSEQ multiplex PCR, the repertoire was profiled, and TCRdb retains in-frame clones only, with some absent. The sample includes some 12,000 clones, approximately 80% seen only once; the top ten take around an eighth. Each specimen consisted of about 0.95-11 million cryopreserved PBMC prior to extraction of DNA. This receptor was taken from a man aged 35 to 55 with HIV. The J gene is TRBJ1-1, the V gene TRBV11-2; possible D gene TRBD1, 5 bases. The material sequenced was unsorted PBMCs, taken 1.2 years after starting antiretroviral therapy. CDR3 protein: CASSLGFGTRTEAFF. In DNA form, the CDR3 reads TGTGCCAGCAGCTTAGGGTTCGGGACCCGGACTGAAGCTTTCTTT.